A selection of T cell receptor beta chains follows, all from one sample in a study of human T cells and chemical hapten exposure. TCRdb independently ran MiXCR on the RACE reads; one entry per CDR3 protein. The sample includes 79,000 or so distinct CDR3 sequences, 25% to 40% of them seen just once. The sequenced sample was whole blood, obtained in connection with sensitization to the hapten diphenylcyclopropenone (DPC). All receptors come from a man aged 35 to 55 with alopecia areata. Some clones in this sample may be carry-over from other donors' samples. The CDR3 runs from the conserved cysteine through the conserved F or W. Each record gives: D gene, clone size, J gene, V gene, CDR3 protein, CDR3 DNA. The D gene is left open where the match is weak. A clone size is listed for some rows: how often the clone was seen (once, few, many), or a class if it is expanded.

D: TRBD2; size: few; J: TRBJ2-7; V: TRBV5-1; CDR3: CASSLAGTSGRANSYEQYF; DNA: TGCGCCAGCAGCTTGGCCGGAACTAGCGGGAGGGCGAACTCCTACGAGCAGTACTTC
D: TRBD1; size: -; J: TRBJ1-5; V: TRBV6-5; CDR3: CASSRNRQGNQPQHF; DNA: TGTGCCAGCAGCCGAAATAGACAGGGGAATCAGCCCCAGCATTTT
D: -; size: -; J: TRBJ2-3; V: TRBV5-1; CDR3: CASSLGAVSSTDTQYF; DNA: TGCGCCAGCAGCTTGGGAGCGGTATCTAGCACAGATACGCAGTATTTT
D: -; size: few; J: TRBJ2-2; V: TRBV3-2; CDR3: CASSPHGPDSVNTGELFF; DNA: TGTGCCAGCAGCCCCCACGGTCCGGACTCAGTAAACACCGGGGAGCTGTTTTTT
D: -; size: -; J: TRBJ2-3; V: TRBV5-1; CDR3: CASNLIEGTDTQYF; DNA: TGCGCCAGCAACCTGATTGAGGGCACAGATACGCAGTATTTT
D: TRBD2; size: -; J: TRBJ2-2; V: TRBV4-3; CDR3: CASSQAPSGTTGELFF; DNA: TGCGCCAGCAGCCAAGCCCCTAGCGGGACGACCGGGGAGCTGTTTTTT
D: TRBD2; size: -; J: TRBJ2-7; V: TRBV12-3/TRBV12-4; CDR3: CASSLVGGRAPEQYF; DNA: TGTGCCAGCAGTTTAGTGGGTGGGAGGGCCCCCGAGCAGTACTTC
D: TRBD1; size: -; J: TRBJ1-1; V: TRBV15; CDR3: CATSRVGDRGGEAFF; DNA: TGTGCCACCAGCAGAGTGGGGGACAGGGGAGGTGAAGCTTTCTTT
D: TRBD1; size: -; J: TRBJ1-1; V: TRBV28; CDR3: CASSLSDRGWMKAFF; DNA: TGTGCCAGCAGTTTGTCGGACAGGGGTTGGATGAAAGCTTTCTTT
D: -; size: -; J: TRBJ2-6; V: TRBV12-3/TRBV12-4; CDR3: CASSFGGTGANVLTF; DNA: TGTGCCAGCAGTTTTGGGGGGACTGGGGCCAACGTCCTGACTTTC
D: TRBD1; size: -; J: TRBJ2-5; V: TRBV9; CDR3: CASSGTGQGQETQYF; DNA: TGTGCCAGCAGCGGGACCGGACAGGGCCAAGAGACCCAGTACTTC
D: TRBD2; size: -; J: TRBJ2-1; V: TRBV9; CDR3: CASSYRTSGSNEQFF; DNA: TGTGCCAGCAGCTACCGGACTAGCGGGAGTAATGAGCAGTTCTTC
D: -; size: -; J: TRBJ2-2; V: TRBV11-2; CDR3: CASSPENLGELFF; DNA: TGTGCCAGCAGCCCCGAGAACCTCGGGGAGCTGTTTTTT
D: -; size: -; J: TRBJ1-6; V: TRBV28; CDR3: CASGGAGYNSPLHF; DNA: TGTGCCAGCGGGGGTGCAGGGTATAATTCACCCCTCCACTTT
D: -; size: -; J: TRBJ2-2; V: TRBV14; CDR3: CASSQTGTGELFF; DNA: TGTGCCAGCAGCCAAACCGGAACCGGGGAGCTGTTTTTT
D: -; size: few; J: TRBJ2-1; V: TRBV24-1; CDR3: CATSDLDGNNEQFF; DNA: TGTGCCACCAGTGACCTGGACGGAAACAATGAGCAGTTCTTC
D: -; size: -; J: TRBJ2-3; V: TRBV24-1; CDR3: CATSGLAASTDTQYF; DNA: TGTGCCACCTCGGGGTTAGCTGCTAGCACAGATACGCAGTATTTT
D: -; size: -; J: TRBJ1-2; V: TRBV3-1; CDR3: CASSQDPDIYYGYTF; DNA: TGTGCCAGCAGCCAAGATCCCGACATCTACTATGGCTACACCTTC
D: TRBD2; size: few; J: TRBJ2-5; V: TRBV11-2; CDR3: CASSLEAGGETQYF; DNA: TGTGCCAGCAGCTTAGAAGCCGGGGGGGAGACCCAGTACTTC
D: -; size: -; J: TRBJ1-2; V: TRBV10-3; CDR3: CATQDVYNYGYTF; DNA: TGTGCCACCCAGGACGTTTATAACTATGGCTACACCTTC
D: TRBD2; size: few; J: TRBJ2-7; V: TRBV28; CDR3: CASSFLTSGYSYEQYF; DNA: TGTGCCAGCAGTTTTTTGACTAGCGGGTACTCCTACGAGCAGTACTTC
D: TRBD2; size: -; J: TRBJ2-1; V: TRBV19; CDR3: CASSIGPSGRAGYNEQFF; DNA: TGTGCCAGTAGTATAGGGCCTAGCGGGAGGGCCGGTTACAATGAGCAGTTCTTC
D: TRBD2; size: -; J: TRBJ2-7; V: TRBV12-3/TRBV12-4; CDR3: CASSASGKQSYEQYF; DNA: TGTGCCAGCAGTGCGAGCGGGAAACAATCCTACGAGCAGTACTTC